This entry is about one T cell receptor (beta chain). Generated by immunoSEQ multiplex PCR, the TCRdb table keeps only in-frame clones and is missing some. The data show approximately 250,000 clones, approximately 80% seen once. The data are from a study of blood T cell repertoires in COVID-19. Overall study: Sites in the United States, Italy and Spain provided acute and convalescent COVID-19 samples. From T cells, B-cell-depleted T cells, or PBMCs came the material, which was cDNA or gDNA.

This TCR came from a man aged 55 to 70 with acute or convalescent COVID-19. The source material was peripheral blood.

The CDR3: CASSFSGGSSTDTQYF. As DNA, the CDR3 is TGTGCCAGCAGCTTTAGCGGCGGGAGTAGCACAGATACGCAGTATTTT. The rearrangement uses TRBV7-3 and TRBJ2-3, with 7 bases aligning to TRBD2. J gave up 0 bases and V 3 bases, and 6 bases lay outside the gene matches. The CDR3 has 16 residues. Per the germline V gene, CDR1 is SGHTA and CDR2 is FQGTGA.